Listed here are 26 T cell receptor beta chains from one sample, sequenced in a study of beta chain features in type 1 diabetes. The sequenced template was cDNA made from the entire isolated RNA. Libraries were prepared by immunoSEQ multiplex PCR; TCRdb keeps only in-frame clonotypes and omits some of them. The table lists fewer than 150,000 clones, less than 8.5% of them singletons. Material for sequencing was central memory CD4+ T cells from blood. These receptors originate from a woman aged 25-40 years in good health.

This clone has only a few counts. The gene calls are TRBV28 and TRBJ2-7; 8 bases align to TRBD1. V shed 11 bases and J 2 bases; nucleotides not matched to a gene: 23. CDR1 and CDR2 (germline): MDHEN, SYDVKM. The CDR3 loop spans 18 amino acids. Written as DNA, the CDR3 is TGTGCCCTAGGGAGCCCAGGGGGCGGAGAGCGTCAGACCTACGAGCAGTACTTC. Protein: CALGSPGGGERQTYEQYF.

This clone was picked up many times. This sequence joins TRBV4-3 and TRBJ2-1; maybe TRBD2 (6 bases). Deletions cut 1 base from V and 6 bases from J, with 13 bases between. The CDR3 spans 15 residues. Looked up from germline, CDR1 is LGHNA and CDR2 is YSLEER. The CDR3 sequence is CASSQAGGPINEQFF. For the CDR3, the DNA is TGCGCCAGCAGCCAAGCTGGAGGGCCAATCAATGAGCAGTTCTTC.

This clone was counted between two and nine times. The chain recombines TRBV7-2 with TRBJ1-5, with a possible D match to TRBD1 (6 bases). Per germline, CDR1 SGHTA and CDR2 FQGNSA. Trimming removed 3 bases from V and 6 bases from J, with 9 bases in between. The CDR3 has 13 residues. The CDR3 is CASSFGGRQPQHF. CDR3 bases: TGTGCCAGCAGCTTCGGGGGGCGTCAGCCCCAGCATTTT.

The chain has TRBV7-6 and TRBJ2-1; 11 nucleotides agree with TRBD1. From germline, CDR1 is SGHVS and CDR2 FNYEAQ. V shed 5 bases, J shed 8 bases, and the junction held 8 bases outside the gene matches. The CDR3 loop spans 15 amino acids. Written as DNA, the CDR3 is TGTGCCAGCAGCCTGGACAGGGGGCGCATGGATGAGCAGTTCTTC. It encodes CASSLDRGRMDEQFF.

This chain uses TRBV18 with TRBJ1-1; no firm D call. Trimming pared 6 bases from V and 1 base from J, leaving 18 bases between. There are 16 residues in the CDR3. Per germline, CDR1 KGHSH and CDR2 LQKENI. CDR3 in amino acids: CASSTRRFRENTEAFF. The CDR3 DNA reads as TGTGCCAGCTCTACCCGGCGTTTCCGGGAGAACACTGAAGCTTTCTTT.

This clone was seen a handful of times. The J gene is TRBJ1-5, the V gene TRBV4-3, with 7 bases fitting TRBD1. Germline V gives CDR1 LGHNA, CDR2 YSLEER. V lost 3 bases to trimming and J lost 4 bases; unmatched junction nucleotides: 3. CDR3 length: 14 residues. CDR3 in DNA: TGCGCCAGCAGCCACGGGACAGTGAATCAGCCCCAGCATTTT. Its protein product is CASSHGTVNQPQHF.

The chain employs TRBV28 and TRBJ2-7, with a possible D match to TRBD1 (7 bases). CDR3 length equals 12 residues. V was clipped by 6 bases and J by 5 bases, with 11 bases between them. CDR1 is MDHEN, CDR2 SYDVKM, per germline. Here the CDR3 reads CASREGAHEQYF. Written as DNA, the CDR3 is TGTGCCAGCAGGGAGGGGGCGCACGAGCAGTACTTC. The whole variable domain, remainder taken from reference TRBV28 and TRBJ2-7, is DVKVTQSSRYLVKRTGEKVFLECVQDMDHENMFWYRQDPGLGLRLIYFSYDVKMKEKGDIPEGYSVSREKKERFSLILESASTNQTSMYLCASREGAHEQYFGPGTRLTVT.

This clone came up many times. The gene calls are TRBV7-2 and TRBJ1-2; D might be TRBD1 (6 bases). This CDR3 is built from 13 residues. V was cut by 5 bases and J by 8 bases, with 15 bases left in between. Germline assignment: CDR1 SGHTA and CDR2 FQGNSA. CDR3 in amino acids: CASSPYREGGYTF. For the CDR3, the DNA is TGTGCCAGCAGCCCTTACAGGGAAGGAGGCTACACCTTC. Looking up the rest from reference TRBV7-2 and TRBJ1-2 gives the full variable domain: GAGVSQSPSNKVTEKGKDVELRCDPISGHTALYWYRQSLGQGLEFLIYFQGNSAPDKSGLPSDRFSAERTGGSVSTLTIQRTQQEDSAVYLCASSPYREGGYTFGSGTRLTVV.

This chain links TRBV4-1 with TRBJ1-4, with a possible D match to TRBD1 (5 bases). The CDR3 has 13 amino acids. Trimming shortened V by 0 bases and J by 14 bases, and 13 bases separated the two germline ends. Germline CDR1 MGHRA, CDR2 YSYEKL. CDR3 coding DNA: TGCGCCAGCAGCCAAGATATAGGCAGGGCGCTGTTTTTT. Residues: CASSQDIGRALFF.

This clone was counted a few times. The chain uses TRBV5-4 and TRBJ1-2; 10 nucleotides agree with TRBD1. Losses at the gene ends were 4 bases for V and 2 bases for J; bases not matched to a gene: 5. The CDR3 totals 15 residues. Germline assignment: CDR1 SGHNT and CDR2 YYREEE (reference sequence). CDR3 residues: CASSPGGQGNYGYTF. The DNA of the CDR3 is TGTGCCAGCAGCCCAGGGGGACAGGGGAACTATGGCTACACCTTC.

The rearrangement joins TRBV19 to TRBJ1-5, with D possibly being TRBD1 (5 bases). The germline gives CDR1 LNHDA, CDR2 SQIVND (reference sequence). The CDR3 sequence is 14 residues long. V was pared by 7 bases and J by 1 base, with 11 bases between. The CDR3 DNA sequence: TGTGCCAGTAATTGGGGCTTCAGCAATCAGCCCCAGCATTTT. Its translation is CASNWGFSNQPQHF.

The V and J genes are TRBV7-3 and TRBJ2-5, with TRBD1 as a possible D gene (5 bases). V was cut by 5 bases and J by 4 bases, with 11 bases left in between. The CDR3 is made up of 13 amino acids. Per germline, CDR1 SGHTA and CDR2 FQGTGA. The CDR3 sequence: CASSPVGRETQYF. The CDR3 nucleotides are TGTGCCAGCAGCCCCGTGGGGCGAGAGACCCAGTACTTC.

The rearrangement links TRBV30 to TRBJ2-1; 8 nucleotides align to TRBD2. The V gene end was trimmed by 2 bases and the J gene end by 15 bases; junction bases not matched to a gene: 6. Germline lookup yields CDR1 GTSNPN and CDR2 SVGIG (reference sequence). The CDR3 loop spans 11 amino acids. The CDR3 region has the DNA TGTGCCTGGAGTCTGGCGGGAGGTCTGTTCTTC. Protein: CAWSLAGGLFF.

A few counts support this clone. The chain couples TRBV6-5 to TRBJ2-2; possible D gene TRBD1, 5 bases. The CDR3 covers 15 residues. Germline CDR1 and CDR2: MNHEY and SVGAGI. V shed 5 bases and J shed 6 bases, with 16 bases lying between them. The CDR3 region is CASSPFGAQAGELFF. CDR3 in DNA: TGTGCCAGCAGTCCATTTGGGGCTCAGGCCGGGGAGCTGTTTTTT.

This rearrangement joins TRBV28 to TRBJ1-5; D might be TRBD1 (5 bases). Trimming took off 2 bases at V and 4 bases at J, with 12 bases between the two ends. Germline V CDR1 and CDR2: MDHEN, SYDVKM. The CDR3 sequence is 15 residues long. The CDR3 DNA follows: TGTGCCAGCAGTTTACCCAGGGTGGGTAATCAGCCCCAGCATTTT. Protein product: CASSLPRVGNQPQHF.

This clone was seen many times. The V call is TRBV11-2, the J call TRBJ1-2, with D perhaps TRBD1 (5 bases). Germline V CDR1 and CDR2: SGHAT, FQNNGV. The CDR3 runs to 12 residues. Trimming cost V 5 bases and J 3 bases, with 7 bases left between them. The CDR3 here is CASSQTDYGYTF. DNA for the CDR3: TGTGCCAGCAGCCAGACAGACTATGGCTACACCTTC.

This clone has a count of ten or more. The CDR3 bases are TGCAGCGCCTATAATCGCATGAACACTGAAGCTTTCTTT. Protein product: CSAYNRMNTEAFF. This chain connects TRBV29-1 to TRBJ1-1, with D unclear. The germline V and J ends were trimmed by 7 bases and 0 bases, with 12 bases remaining between them. The germline gives CDR1 SQVTM, CDR2 ANQGSEA. The CDR3 length is 13 residues.

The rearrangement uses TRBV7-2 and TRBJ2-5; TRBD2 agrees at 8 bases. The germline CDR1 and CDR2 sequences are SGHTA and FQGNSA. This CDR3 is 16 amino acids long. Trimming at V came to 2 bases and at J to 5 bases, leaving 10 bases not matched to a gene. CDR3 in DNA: TGTGCCAGCAGCTTAATGGTAGCGGGGATAGGGGAGACCCAGTACTTC. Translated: CASSLMVAGIGETQYF.

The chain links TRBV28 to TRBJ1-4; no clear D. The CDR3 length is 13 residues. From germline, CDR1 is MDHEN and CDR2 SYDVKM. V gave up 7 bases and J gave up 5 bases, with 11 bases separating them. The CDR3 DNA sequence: TGTGCCAGCAATCTCAGGCAGAATGAAAAACTGTTTTTT. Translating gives CASNLRQNEKLFF. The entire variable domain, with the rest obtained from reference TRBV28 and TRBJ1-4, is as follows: DVKVTQSSRYLVKRTGEKVFLECVQDMDHENMFWYRQDPGLGLRLIYFSYDVKMKEKGDIPEGYSVSREKKERFSLILESASTNQTSMYLCASNLRQNEKLFFGSGTQLSVL.

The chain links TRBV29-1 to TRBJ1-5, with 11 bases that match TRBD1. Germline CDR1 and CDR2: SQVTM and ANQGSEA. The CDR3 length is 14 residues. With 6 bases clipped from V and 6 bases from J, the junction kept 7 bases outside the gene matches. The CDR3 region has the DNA TGCAGCGTCCGGACAGGGGGCGTGGGTCAGCCCCAGCATTTT. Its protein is CSVRTGGVGQPQHF.

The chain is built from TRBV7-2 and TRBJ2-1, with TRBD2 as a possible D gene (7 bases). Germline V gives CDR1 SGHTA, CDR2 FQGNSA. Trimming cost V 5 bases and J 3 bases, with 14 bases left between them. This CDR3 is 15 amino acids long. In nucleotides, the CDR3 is TGTGCCAGCAGCCTGGGGGGAGGGGGCTACAATGAGCAGTTCTTC. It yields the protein CASSLGGGGYNEQFF. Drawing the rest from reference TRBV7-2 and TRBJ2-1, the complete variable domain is GAGVSQSPSNKVTEKGKDVELRCDPISGHTALYWYRQSLGQGLEFLIYFQGNSAPDKSGLPSDRFSAERTGGSVSTLTIQRTQQEDSAVYLCASSLGGGGYNEQFFGPGTRLTVL.

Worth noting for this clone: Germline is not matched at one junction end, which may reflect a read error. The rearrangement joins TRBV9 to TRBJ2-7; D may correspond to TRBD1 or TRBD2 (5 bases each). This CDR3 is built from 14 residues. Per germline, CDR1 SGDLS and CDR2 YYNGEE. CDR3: CASGVGAGSYEQYF. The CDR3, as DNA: TGTGCCAGCGGCGTAGGGGCGGGCTCCTACGAGCAGTACTTC.

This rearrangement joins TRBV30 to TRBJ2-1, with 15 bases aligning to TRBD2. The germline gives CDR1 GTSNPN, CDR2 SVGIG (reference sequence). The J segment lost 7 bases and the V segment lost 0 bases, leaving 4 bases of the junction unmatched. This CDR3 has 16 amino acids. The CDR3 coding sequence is TGTGCCTGGAGTGTACCGGGACTAGCGGGAGGAAATGAGCAGTTCTTC. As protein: CAWSVPGLAGGNEQFF.

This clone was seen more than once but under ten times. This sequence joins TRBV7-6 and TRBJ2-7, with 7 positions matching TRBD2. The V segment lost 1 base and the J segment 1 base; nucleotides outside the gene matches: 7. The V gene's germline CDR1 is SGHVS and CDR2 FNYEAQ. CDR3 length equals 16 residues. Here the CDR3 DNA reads TGTGCCAGCAGCTTAGGAGCGGGATCATCATCCTACGAGCAGTACTTC. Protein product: CASSLGAGSSSYEQYF.

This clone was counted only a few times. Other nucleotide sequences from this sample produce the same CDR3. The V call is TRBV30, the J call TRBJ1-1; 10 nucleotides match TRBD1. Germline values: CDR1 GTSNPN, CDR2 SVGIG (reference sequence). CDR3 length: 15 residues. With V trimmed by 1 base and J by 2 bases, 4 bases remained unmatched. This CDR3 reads CAWSAGTGVNTEAFF. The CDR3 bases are TGTGCCTGGAGTGCAGGGACAGGGGTAAACACTGAAGCTTTCTTT.

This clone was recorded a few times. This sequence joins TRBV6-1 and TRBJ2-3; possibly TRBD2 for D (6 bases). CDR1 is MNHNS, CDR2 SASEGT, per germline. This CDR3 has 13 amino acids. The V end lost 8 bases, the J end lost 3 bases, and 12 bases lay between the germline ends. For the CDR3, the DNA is TGTGCCAGCCTGACGGGAGAGACAGATACGCAGTATTTT. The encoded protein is CASLTGETDTQYF.